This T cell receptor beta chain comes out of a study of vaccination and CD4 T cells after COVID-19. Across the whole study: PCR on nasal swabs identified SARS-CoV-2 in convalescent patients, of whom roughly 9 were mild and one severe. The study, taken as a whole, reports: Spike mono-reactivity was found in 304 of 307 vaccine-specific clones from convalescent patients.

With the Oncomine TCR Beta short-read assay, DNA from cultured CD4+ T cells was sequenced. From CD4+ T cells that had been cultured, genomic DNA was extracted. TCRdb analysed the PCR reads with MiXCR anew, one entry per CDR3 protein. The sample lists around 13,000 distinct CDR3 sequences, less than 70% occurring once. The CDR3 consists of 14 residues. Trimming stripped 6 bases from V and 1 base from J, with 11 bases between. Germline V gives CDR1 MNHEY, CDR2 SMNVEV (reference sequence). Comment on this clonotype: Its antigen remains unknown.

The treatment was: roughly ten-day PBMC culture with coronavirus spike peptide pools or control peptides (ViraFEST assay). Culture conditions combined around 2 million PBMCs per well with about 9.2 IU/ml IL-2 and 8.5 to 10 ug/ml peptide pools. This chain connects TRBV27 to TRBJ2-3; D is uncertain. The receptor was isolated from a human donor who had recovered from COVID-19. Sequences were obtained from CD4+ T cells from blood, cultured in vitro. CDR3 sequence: CASSLEKGTDTQYF. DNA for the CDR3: TGTGCCAGCAGCCTCGAGAAGGGCACAGATACGCAGTATTTT.